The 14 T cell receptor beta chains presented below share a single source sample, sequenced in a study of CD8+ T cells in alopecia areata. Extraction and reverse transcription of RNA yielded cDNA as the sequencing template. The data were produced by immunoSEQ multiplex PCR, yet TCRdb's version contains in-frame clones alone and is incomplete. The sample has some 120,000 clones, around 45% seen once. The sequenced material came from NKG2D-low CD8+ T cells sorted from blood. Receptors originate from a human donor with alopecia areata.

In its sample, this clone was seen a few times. The DNA for the CDR3 is TGTGCCAGCAGTGACGGAGGAAGCACAGATACGCAGTATTTT. Translated, it gives CASSDGGSTDTQYF. The chain employs TRBV6-6 and TRBJ2-3, with D perhaps matching TRBD2 (5 bases). V lost 5 bases to trimming and J lost 0 bases, with 9 bases between them. The germline V gene has CDR1 MNHNY and CDR2 SVGAGI (reference sequence). CDR3 length: 14 amino acids.

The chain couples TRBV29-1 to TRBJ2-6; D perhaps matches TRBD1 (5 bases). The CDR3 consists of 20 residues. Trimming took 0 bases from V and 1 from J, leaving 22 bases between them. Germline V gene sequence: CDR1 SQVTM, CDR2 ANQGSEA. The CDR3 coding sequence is TGCAGCGTTGAAGAACGACCCGGCCATGGGGCCGGATCTGGGGCCAACGTCCTGACTTTC. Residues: CSVEERPGHGAGSGANVLTF.

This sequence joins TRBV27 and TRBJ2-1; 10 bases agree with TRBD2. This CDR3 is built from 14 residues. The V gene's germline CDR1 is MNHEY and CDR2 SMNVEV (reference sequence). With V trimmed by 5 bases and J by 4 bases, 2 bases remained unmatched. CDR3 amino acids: CASSQLAGYNEQFF. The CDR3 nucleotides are TGTGCCAGCAGTCAACTAGCGGGATACAATGAGCAGTTCTTC.

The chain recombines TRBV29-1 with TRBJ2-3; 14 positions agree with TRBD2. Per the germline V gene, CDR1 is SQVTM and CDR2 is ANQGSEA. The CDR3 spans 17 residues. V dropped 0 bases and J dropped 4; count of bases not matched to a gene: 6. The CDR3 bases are TGCAGCGTTGAAGACGGGACTAGCGGGGGTCGGTCAGATACGCAGTATTTT. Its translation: CSVEDGTSGGRSDTQYF.

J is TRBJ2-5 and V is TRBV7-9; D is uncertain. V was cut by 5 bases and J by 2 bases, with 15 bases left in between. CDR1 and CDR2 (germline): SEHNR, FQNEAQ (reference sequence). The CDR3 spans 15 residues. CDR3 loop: CASSPTTEYQETQYF. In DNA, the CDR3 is TGTGCCAGCAGCCCGACCACGGAATATCAAGAGACCCAGTACTTC.

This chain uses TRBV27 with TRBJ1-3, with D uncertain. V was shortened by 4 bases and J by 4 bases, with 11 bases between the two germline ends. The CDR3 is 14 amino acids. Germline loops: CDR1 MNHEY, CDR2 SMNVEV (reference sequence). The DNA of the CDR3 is TGTGCCAGCAGTTCCGGACGCGGGGGAAACACCATATATTTT. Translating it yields CASSSGRGGNTIYF.

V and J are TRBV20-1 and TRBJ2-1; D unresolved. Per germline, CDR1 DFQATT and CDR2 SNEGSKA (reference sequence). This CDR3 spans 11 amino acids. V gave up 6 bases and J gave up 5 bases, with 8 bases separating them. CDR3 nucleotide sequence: TGCAGTGCCCCTACCGACAATGAGCAGTTCTTC. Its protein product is CSAPTDNEQFF.

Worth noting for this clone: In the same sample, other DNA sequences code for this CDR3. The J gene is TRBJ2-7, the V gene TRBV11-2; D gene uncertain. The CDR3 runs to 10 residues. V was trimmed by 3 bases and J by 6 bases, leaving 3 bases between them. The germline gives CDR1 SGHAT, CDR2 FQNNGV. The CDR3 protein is CASSLGEQYF. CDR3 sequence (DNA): TGTGCCAGCAGCTTGGGCGAGCAGTACTTC.

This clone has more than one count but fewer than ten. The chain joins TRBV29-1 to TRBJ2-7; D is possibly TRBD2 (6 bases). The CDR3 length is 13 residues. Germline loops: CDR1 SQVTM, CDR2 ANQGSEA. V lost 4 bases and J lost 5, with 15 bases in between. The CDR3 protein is CSVGGGNSDEQYF. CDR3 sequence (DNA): TGCAGCGTTGGAGGCGGGAATTCCGACGAGCAGTACTTC.

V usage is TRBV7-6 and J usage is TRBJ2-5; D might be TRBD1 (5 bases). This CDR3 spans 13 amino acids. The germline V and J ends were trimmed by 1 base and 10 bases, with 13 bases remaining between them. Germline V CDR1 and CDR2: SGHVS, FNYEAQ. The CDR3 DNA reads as TGTGCCAGCAGCTTAGGGGGCTTTAATGGCCAGTACTTC. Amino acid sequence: CASSLGGFNGQYF.

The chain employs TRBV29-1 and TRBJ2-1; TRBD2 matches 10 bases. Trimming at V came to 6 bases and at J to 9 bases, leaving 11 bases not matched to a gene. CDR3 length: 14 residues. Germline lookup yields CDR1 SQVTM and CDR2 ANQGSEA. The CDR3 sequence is CSVVAGGPKGEQFF. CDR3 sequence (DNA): TGCAGCGTAGTAGCGGGAGGCCCTAAGGGTGAGCAGTTCTTC.

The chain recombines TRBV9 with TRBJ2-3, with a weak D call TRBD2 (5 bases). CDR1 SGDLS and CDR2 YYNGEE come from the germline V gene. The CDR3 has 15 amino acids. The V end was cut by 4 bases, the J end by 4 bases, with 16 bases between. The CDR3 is CASSTTLEDSDTQYF. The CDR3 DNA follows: TGTGCCAGCAGCACCACCCTGGAGGATTCAGATACGCAGTATTTT.

CDR3 sequence reads: CASSQRGLDYEQYF. As DNA, the CDR3 is TGCGCCAGCAGCCAACGCGGCCTAGACTACGAGCAGTACTTC. J is TRBJ2-7 and V is TRBV4-1; D is unresolved. The CDR3 is 14 residues long. CDR1 and CDR2 from the germline V gene are MGHRA and YSYEKL. The germline V and J ends were trimmed by 2 bases and 3 bases, with 11 bases remaining between them.

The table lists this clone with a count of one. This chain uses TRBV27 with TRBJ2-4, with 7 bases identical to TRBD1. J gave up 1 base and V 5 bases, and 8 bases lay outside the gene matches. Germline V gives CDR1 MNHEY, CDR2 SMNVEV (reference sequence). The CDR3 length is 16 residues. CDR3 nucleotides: TGTGCCAGCAGTCCCTTAGACAGGGTCGCCAAAAACATTCAGTACTTC. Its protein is CASSPLDRVAKNIQYF.